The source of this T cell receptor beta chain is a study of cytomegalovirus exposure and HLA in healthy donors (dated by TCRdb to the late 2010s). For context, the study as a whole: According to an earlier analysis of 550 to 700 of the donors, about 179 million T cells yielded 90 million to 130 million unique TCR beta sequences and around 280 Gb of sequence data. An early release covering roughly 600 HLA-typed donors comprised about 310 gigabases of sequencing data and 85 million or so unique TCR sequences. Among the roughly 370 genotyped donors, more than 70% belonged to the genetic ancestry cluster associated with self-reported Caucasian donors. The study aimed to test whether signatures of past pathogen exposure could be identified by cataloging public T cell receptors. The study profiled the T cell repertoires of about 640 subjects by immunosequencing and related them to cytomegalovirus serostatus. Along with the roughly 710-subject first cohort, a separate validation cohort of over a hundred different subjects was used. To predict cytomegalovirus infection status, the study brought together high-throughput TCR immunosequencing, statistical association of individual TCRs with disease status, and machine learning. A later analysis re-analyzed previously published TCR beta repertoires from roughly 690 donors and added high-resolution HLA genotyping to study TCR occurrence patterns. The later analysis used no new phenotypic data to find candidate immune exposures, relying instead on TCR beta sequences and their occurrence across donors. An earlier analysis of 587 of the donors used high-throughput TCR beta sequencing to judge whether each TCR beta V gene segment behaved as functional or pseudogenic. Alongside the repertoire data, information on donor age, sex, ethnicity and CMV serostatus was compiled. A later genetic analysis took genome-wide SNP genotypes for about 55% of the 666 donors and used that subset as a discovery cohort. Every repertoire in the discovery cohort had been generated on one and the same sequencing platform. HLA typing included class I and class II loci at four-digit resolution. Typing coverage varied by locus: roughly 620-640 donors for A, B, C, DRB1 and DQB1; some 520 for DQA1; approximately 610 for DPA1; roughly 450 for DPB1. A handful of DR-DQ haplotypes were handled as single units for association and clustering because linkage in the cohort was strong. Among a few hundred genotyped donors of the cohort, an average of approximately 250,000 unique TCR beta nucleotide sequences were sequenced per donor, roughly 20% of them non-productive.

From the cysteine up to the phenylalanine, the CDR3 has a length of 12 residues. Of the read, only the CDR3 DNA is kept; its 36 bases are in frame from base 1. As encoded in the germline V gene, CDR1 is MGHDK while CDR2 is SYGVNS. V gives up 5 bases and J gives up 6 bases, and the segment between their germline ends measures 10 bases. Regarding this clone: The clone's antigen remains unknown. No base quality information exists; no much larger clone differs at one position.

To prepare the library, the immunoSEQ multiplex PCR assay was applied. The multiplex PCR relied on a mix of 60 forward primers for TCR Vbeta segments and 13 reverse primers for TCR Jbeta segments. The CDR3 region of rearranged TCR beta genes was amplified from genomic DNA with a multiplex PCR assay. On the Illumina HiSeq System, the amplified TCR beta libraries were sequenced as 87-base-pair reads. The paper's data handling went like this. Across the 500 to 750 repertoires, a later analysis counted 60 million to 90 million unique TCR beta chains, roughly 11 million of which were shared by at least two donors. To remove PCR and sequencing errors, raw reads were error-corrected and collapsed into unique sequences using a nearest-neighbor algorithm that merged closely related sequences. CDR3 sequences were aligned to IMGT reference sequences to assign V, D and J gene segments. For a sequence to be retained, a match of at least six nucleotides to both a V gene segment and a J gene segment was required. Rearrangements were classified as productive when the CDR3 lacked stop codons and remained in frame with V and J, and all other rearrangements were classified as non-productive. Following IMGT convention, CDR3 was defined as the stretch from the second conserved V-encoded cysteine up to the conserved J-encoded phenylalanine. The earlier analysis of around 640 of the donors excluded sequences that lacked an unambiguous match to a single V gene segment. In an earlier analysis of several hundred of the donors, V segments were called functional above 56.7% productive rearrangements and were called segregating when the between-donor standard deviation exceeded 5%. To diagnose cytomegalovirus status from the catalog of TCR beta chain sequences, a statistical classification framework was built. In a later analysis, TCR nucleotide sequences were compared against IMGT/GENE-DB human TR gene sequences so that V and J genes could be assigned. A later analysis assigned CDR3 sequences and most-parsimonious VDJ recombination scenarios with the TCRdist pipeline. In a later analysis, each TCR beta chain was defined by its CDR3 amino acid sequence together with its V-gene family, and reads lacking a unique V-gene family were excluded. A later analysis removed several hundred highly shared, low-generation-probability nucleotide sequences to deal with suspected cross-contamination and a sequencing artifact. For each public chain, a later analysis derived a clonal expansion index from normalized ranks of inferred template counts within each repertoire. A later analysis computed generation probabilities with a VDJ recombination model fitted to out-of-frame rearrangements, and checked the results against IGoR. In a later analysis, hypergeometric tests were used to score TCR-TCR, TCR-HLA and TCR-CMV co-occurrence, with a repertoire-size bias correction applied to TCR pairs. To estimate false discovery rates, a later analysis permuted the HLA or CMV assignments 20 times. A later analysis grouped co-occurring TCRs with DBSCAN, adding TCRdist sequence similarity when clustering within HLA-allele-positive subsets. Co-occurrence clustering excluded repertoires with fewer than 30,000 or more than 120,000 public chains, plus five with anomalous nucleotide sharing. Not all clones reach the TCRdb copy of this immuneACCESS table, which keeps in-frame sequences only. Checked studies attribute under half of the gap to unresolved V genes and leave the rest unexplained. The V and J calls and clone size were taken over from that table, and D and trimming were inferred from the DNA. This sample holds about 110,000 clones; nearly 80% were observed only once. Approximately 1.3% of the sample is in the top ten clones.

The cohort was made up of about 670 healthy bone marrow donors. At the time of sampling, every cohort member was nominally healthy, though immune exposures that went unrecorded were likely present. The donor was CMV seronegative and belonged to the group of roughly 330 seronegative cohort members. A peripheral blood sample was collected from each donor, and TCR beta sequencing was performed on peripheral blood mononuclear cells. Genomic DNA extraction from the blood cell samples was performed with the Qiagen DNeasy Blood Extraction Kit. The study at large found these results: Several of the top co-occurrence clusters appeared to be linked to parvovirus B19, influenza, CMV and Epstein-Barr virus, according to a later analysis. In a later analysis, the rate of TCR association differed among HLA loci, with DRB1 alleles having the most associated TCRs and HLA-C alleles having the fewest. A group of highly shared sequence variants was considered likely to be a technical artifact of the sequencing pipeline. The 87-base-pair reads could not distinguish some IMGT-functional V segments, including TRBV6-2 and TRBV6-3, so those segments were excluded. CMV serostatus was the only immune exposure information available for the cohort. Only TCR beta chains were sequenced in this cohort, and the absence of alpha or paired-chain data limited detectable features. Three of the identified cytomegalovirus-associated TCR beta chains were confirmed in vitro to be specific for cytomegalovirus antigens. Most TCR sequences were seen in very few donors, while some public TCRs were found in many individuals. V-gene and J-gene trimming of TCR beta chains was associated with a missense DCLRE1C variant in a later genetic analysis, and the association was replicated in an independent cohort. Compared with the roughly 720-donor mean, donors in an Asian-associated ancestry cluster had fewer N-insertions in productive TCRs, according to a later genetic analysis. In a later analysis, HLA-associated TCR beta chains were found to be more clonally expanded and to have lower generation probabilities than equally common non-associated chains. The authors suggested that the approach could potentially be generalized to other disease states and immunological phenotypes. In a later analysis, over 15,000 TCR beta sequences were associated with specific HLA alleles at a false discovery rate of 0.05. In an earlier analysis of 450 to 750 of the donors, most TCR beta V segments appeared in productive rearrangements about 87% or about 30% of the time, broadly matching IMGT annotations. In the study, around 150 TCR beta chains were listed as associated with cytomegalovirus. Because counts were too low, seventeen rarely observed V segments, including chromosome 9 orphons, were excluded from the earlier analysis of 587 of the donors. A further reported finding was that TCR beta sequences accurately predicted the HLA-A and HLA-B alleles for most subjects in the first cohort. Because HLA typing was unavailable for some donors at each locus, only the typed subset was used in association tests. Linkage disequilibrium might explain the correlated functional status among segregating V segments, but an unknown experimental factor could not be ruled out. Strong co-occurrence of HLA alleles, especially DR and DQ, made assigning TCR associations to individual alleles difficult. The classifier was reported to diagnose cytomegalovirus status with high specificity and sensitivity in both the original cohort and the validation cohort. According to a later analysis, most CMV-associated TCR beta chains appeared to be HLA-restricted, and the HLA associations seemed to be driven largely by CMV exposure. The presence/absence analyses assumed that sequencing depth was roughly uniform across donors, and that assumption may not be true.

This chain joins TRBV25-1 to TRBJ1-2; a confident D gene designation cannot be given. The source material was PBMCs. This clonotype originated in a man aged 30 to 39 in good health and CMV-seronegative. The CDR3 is CASSTSVDGYTF. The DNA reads TGTGCCAGCAGTACGTCAGTCGATGGCTACACCTTC.